Below are 17 T cell receptor beta chains sequenced from a single sample in a study of T cell changes during pregnancy in multiple sclerosis. Sequencing was performed with immunoSEQ multiplex PCR; in TCRdb, only in-frame clones are kept and a portion is missing. The sample yields 60,000 or so clones, 90% seen once. This specimen was peripheral blood, taken in the second trimester of pregnancy. Receptors were obtained from a female donor in good health, enrolled as a control in a pregnancy study.

The chain recombines TRBV6-4 with TRBJ1-1; possibly TRBD1 for D (6 bases). This CDR3 comprises 15 residues. Trimming left V 6 bases short and J 4 bases short, with 18 bases between. Germline V gene lookup returns CDR1 MRHNA and CDR2 SNTAGT. CDR3 in DNA: TGTGCCAGCAGGGGCAGGGGCTCCCTTAGCACTGAAGCTTTCTTT. Translated, it gives CASRGRGSLSTEAFF.

The chain links TRBV2 to TRBJ1-2, with 8 bases fitting TRBD1. V lost 6 bases to trimming and J lost 5 bases; unmatched junction nucleotides: 8. Per the germline V gene, CDR1 is SNHLY and CDR2 is FYNNEI. This CDR3 contains 14 residues. CDR3 sequence (DNA): TGTGCCAGCAGGCCACCCGGGACAGGATATGGCTACACCTTC. This codes for CASRPPGTGYGYTF. The full variable domain, in which reference TRBV2 and TRBJ1-2 provide the parts outside the CDR3, is EPEVTQTPSHQVTQMGQEVILRCVPISNHLYFYWYRQILGQKVEFLVSFYNNEISEKSEIFDDQFSVERPDGSNFTLKIRSTKLEDSAMYFCASRPPGTGYGYTFGSGTRLTVV.

This chain joins TRBV5-1 and TRBJ2-1; D gene ambiguous. The CDR3 totals 12 residues. Germline V lookup: CDR1 SGHRS, CDR2 YFSETQ. The V and J ends lost 4 bases and 4 bases respectively, with 6 bases between them. The CDR3 protein is CASSPSYNEQFF. As DNA, the CDR3 is TGCGCCAGCAGCCCTTCTTACAATGAGCAGTTCTTC.

The V and J genes are TRBV5-4 and TRBJ2-1; D might be TRBD2 (7 bases). V was pared by 2 bases and J by 7 bases, with 13 bases between. Germline V gene lookup returns CDR1 SGHNT and CDR2 YYREEE (reference sequence). This CDR3 is built from 14 residues. CDR3 loop: CASSFFGGPNEQFF. In nucleotides, the CDR3 is TGTGCCAGCAGCTTTTTCGGGGGGCCAAATGAGCAGTTCTTC.

V is TRBV28 and J is TRBJ1-2; 8 bases line up with TRBD1. Germline V gene lookup returns CDR1 MDHEN and CDR2 SYDVKM. J lost 3 bases, V lost 5 bases, and 8 bases had no gene match. CDR3 length: 15 residues. The CDR3 region is CASSRTGWLDYGYTF. As DNA, the CDR3 is TGTGCCAGCAGTCGGACAGGGTGGTTGGACTATGGCTACACCTTC.

The sample holds one count of this clone. The chain joins TRBV2 to TRBJ1-3; 7 bases agree with TRBD1. V gave up 8 bases and J gave up 2 bases; unmatched junction bases: 3. The germline V gene encodes CDR1 SNHLY and CDR2 FYNNEI. The CDR3 spans 13 residues. The CDR3 is CASRQGAGNTIYF. The CDR3 nucleotides read TGTGCCAGCCGCCAGGGGGCTGGAAACACCATATATTTT.

This chain links TRBV2 with TRBJ1-5; 10 bases map to TRBD1. Germline V CDR1 and CDR2: SNHLY, FYNNEI. This CDR3 contains 13 residues. V lost 6 bases, J lost 10 bases, and 6 bases stayed unmatched. CDR3 nucleotide sequence: TGTGCCAGCAGGGAGACAGGGGGCCGCCCCCAGCATTTT. Its protein is CASRETGGRPQHF. The entire variable domain, with the rest obtained from reference TRBV2 and TRBJ1-5, is as follows: EPEVTQTPSHQVTQMGQEVILRCVPISNHLYFYWYRQILGQKVEFLVSFYNNEISEKSEIFDDQFSVERPDGSNFTLKIRSTKLEDSAMYFCASRETGGRPQHFGDGTRLSIL.

V gene TRBV6-1 combines with J gene TRBJ2-5, with TRBD2 identical over 7 bases. Per the germline V gene, CDR1 is MNHNS and CDR2 is SASEGT. The CDR3 contains 14 residues. J lost 2 bases, V lost 3 bases, and 3 bases had no gene match. The CDR3 loop is CASSDGLGQETQYF. In DNA, the CDR3 is TGTGCCAGCAGTGACGGACTAGGACAAGAGACCCAGTACTTC.

The V call is TRBV18, the J call TRBJ2-7, with D possibly TRBD2 on 5 matching bases. Trimming stripped 3 bases from V and 4 bases from J, with 16 bases between. CDR1 is KGHSH, CDR2 LQKENI, per germline. CDR3 length equals 15 residues. The CDR3 sequence is CASSPAGVRGYEQYF. DNA for the CDR3: TGTGCCAGCTCACCTGCTGGGGTCCGGGGTTACGAGCAGTACTTC.

The V and J genes are TRBV5-4 and TRBJ2-4; 12 bases line up with TRBD2. CDR1 is SGHNT and CDR2 is YYREEE in the germline V gene (reference sequence). J gave up 7 bases and V 4 bases, and 12 bases lay outside the gene matches. The CDR3 is 17 residues long. CDR3 nucleotide sequence: TGTGCCAGCAGCAGTACTAGCGGGGGGCCCCTAGGGAACATTCAGTACTTC. This sequence encodes CASSSTSGGPLGNIQYF.

The CDR3 DNA reads TGTGCCACCGCGACTCGGGCGAACACCGGGGAGCTGTTTTTT. Translation: CATATRANTGELFF. The genes are TRBV6-1 and TRBJ2-2; D is unclear. The CDR3 has 14 amino acids. Trimming pared 10 bases from V and 0 bases from J, leaving 12 bases between. Germline loops: CDR1 MNHNS, CDR2 SASEGT.

The chain has TRBV15 and TRBJ2-3; D might be TRBD1 (5 bases). V was shortened by 0 bases and J by 4 bases, with 8 bases between the two germline ends. The CDR3 extends over 14 amino acids. In germline, CDR1 is LNHNV, CDR2 YYDKDF (reference sequence). The CDR3 spells CATSREGVPDTQYF. As DNA, the CDR3 is TGTGCCACCAGCAGAGAAGGGGTCCCAGATACGCAGTATTTT.

CDR3 DNA: TGTGCCAGTAGTATCCGACAGGCGTTGAACACTGAAGCTTTCTTT. This gives the protein CASSIRQALNTEAFF. The J gene is TRBJ1-1, the V gene TRBV19; TRBD1 might be the D (6 bases). The CDR3 covers 15 residues. V was trimmed by 3 bases and J by 0 bases, leaving 11 bases between them. CDR1 is LNHDA and CDR2 is SQIVND in the germline V gene (reference sequence).

The V and J genes are TRBV12-1 and TRBJ1-3; the table's TRBD1 call for D was not verified on the DNA. TRBV12-1 is a pseudogene segment. The CDR3 contains 17 residues. The CDR3 nucleotides read TGTGCCAGCAGCTTCAGCTTTTTACAGGGGGGTGGAAACACCATATATTTT. Amino acids: CASSFSFLQGGGNTIYF.

The gene calls are TRBV7-2 and TRBJ1-1, with D possibly matching TRBD1 (5 bases). The V end lost 5 bases, the J end lost 4 bases, and 17 bases lay between the germline ends. Germline V gene lookup returns CDR1 SGHTA and CDR2 FQGNSA. This CDR3 is built from 15 residues. CDR3 DNA: TGTGCCAGCAGCCCACAATATGACAGCAGCACTGAAGCTTTCTTT. Encoded protein: CASSPQYDSSTEAFF.

This clone has just one count. The V gene is TRBV7-2, the J gene TRBJ1-1, with no clear D. The CDR3 consists of 13 residues. Germline V CDR1 and CDR2: SGHTA, FQGNSA. V dropped 1 base and J dropped 3 bases, with 6 bases sitting between them. CDR3 sequence: CASSLVPDTEAFF. The DNA of the CDR3 is TGTGCCAGCAGCTTAGTCCCCGACACTGAAGCTTTCTTT.

The gene calls are TRBV7-9 and TRBJ2-1, with a weak D call TRBD2 (6 bases). Per germline, CDR1 SEHNR and CDR2 FQNEAQ (reference sequence). V was pared by 5 bases and J by 6 bases, with 14 bases between. This CDR3 region has 14 residues. The CDR3 spells CASSPKMGGNEQFF. The CDR3 region has the DNA TGTGCCAGCAGCCCGAAAATGGGGGGCAATGAGCAGTTCTTC.